The clone carrying this TCR beta chain occurred a few times. This sample was taken from a study of blood T cells in healthy people across ages. The V gene's germline CDR1 is MNHEY and CDR2 SMNVEV (reference sequence). V was pared by 0 bases and J by 5 bases, with 5 bases between. This CDR3 is built from 13 residues. Combining a sample-barcoded 5' primer with a J-beta primer mix, a second PCR ran for 7 to 11 cycles. From the 5' RACE reads, TCRdb called clonotypes with MiXCR, one entry per CDR3 protein. This table holds about 1.5 million distinct CDR3 sequences, about 42% found once. The rearrangement joins TRBV27 to TRBJ2-1, with unresolved D. Sequencing was done on a sample of blood. This sequence originates from a woman under 30 in good health. In DNA, the CDR3 is TGTGCCAGCAGTTTATCCGTAGACAATGAGCAGTTCTTC. Residues: CASSLSVDNEQFF.